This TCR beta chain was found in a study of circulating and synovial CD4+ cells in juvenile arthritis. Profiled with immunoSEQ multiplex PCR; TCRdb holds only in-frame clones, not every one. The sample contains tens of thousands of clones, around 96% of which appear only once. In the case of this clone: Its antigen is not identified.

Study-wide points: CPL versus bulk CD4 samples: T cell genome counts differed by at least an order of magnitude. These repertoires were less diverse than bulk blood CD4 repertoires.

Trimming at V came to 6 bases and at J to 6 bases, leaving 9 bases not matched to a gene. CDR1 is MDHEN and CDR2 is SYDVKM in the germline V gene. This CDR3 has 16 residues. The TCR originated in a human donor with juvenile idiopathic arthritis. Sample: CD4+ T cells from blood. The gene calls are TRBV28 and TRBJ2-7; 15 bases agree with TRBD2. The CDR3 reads CASSYTLGLAGGEQYF. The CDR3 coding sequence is TGTGCCAGCAGCTACACCCTGGGACTAGCGGGGGGCGAGCAGTACTTC.